This entry features one T cell receptor (beta chain) sequence. What it binds is unknown. Receiving focal radiation plus CTLA-4 blockade with ipilimumab were patients who had chemo-refractory metastatic non-small-cell lung cancer. Assay used: immunoSEQ multiplex PCR; TCRdb lists only in-frame clones, some missing. The table includes more than 95,000 clones, 65% to 85% detected once. This CDR3 spans 14 amino acids. Trimming took 6 bases from V and 0 from J; bases not matched to a gene: 3. Germline CDR1 reads SGHVS; CDR2 reads FNYEAQ. The data were obtained in a study of radiotherapy plus CTLA-4 blockade in lung cancer. Study observations and caveats: Early shifts in blood T cell clones, with interferon-beta, reportedly predicted response best.

The sequencing used peripheral blood, collected from a patient treated with radiotherapy plus ipilimumab. The sequence derives from a human donor with non-small cell lung cancer who had a partial response to radiotherapy plus ipilimumab. The rearrangement links TRBV7-6 to TRBJ1-2, with 8 bases that match TRBD1. CDR3 loop: CASSQGAPNYGYTF. CDR3 in DNA: TGTGCCAGCAGTCAGGGGGCCCCTAACTATGGCTACACCTTC.